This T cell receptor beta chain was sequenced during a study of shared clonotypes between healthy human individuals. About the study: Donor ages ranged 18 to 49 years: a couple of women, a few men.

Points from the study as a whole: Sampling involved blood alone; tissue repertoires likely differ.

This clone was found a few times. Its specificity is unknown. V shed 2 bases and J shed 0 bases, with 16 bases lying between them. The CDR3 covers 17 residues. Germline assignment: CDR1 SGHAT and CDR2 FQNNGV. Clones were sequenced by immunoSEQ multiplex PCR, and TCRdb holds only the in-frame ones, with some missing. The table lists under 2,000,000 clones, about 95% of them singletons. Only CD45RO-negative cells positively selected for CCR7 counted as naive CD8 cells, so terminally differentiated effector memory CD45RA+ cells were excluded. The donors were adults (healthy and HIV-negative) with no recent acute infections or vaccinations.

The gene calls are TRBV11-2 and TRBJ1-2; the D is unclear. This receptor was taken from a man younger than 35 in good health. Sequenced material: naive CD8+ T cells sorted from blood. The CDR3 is CASSLQTLEAANYGYTF. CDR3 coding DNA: TGTGCCAGCAGCTTACAGACCCTTGAGGCGGCTAACTATGGCTACACCTTC.